This is a list of T cell receptor beta chains from one sample in a study of blood T cell repertoires in COVID-19. TCRdb's table, derived via immunoSEQ multiplex PCR, lists solely in-frame clones and lacks some. The data contain 200,000 to 300,000 clones, about 89% of them singletons. The sequenced material came from peripheral blood. The receptors were sampled from a woman aged 50 to 60 with acute or convalescent COVID-19. The CDR3 runs from the conserved cysteine through the conserved F or W. D genes are given only for firm matches. Some rows mark clone size as missing; the rest say once, few, many or name a class of expanded clone.

length: 17
size: once
D: TRBD2
V: TRBV5-1
J: TRBJ2-3
CDR3: CASSLGTSGRATDTQYF
DNA: TGCGCCAGCAGCTTGGGGACTAGCGGGAGGGCCACAGATACGCAGTATTTT

length: 15
size: .
D: .
V: TRBV27
J: TRBJ1-5
CDR3: CASSFSWRANQPQHF
DNA: TGTGCCAGCAGTTTCTCCTGGAGGGCCAATCAGCCCCAGCATTTT

length: 14
size: .
D: TRBD2
V: TRBV4-1
J: TRBJ2-5
CDR3: CASSQERGGETQYF
DNA: TGCGCCAGCAGCCAAGAACGGGGGGGAGAGACCCAGTACTTC

length: 13
size: .
D: .
V: TRBV28
J: TRBJ1-3
CDR3: CAALRTAGNTIYF
DNA: TGTGCCGCCCTAAGGACAGCCGGAAACACCATATATTTT

length: 15
size: .
D: TRBD2
V: TRBV5-1
J: TRBJ2-1
CDR3: CASSLNEREWYEQFF
DNA: TGCGCCAGCAGCTTAAACGAGCGGGAGTGGTATGAGCAGTTCTTC

length: 15
size: .
D: .
V: TRBV28
J: TRBJ1-4
CDR3: CASSLGGRMNEKLFF
DNA: TGTGCCAGCAGTTTAGGGGGCAGGATGAATGAAAAACTGTTTTTT

length: 18
size: few
D: TRBD1
V: TRBV6-2/TRBV6-3
J: TRBJ1-2
CDR3: CASSYSGQPTKANYGYTF
DNA: TGTGCCAGCAGTTACTCGGGACAGCCCACTAAAGCTAACTATGGCTACACCTTC

length: 17
size: .
D: TRBD1
V: TRBV5-1
J: TRBJ1-6
CDR3: CASSLEPGGVLNSPLHF
DNA: TGCGCCAGCAGCTTGGAACCAGGGGGCGTTTTGAATTCACCCCTCCACTTT

length: 14
size: .
D: .
V: TRBV6-5
J: TRBJ1-5
CDR3: CASSPRQGNQPQHF
DNA: TGTGCCAGCAGCCCGCGACAGGGCAATCAGCCCCAGCATTTT

length: 14
size: .
D: .
V: TRBV5-1
J: TRBJ2-7
CDR3: CASAVGGASYEQYF
DNA: TGCGCCAGTGCCGTTGGGGGGGCATCCTACGAGCAGTACTTC

length: 13
size: .
D: .
V: TRBV12-3/TRBV12-4
J: TRBJ2-3
CDR3: CASSEQVPDTQYF
DNA: TGTGCCAGCAGTGAACAGGTTCCAGATACGCAGTATTTT

length: 14
size: .
D: TRBD1
V: TRBV19
J: TRBJ1-5
CDR3: CASSTTGGGQPQHF
DNA: TGTGCCAGTAGTACGACAGGGGGCGGACAGCCCCAGCATTTT

length: 14
size: .
D: .
V: TRBV6-5
J: TRBJ1-2
CDR3: CASSSARRARGYTF
DNA: TGTGCCAGCAGTTCTGCGCGGAGGGCGCGAGGCTACACCTTC

length: 15
size: .
D: TRBD2
V: TRBV7-3
J: TRBJ2-7
CDR3: CASSLRLAGTYEQYF
DNA: TGTGCCAGCAGCTTAAGACTAGCGGGTACCTACGAGCAGTACTTC

length: 12
size: .
D: .
V: TRBV28
J: TRBJ1-1
CDR3: CASSVMNTEAFF
DNA: TGTGCCAGCAGTGTCATGAACACTGAAGCTTTCTTT

length: 15
size: .
D: .
V: TRBV6-2/TRBV6-3
J: TRBJ1-1
CDR3: CASSYWGLGNTEAFF
DNA: TGTGCCAGCAGTTACTGGGGGCTTGGGAACACTGAAGCTTTCTTT

length: 14
size: .
D: TRBD1
V: TRBV28
J: TRBJ2-7
CDR3: CASRPGQGSYEQYF
DNA: TGTGCCAGCAGACCGGGACAGGGTTCCTACGAGCAGTACTTC

length: 16
size: .
D: TRBD1
V: TRBV28
J: TRBJ2-7
CDR3: CASSFPGTGGSYEQYF
DNA: TGTGCCAGCAGTTTTCCCGGGACAGGGGGCTCCTACGAGCAGTACTTC

length: 13
size: .
D: .
V: TRBV12-3/TRBV12-4
J: TRBJ1-2
CDR3: CASSYTLNYGYTF
DNA: TGTGCCAGCAGTTATACTCTCAACTATGGCTACACCTTC

length: 15
size: once
D: .
V: TRBV6-6
J: TRBJ1-4
CDR3: CASSRQVATNEKLFF
DNA: TGTGCCAGCAGTCGCCAGGTGGCAACTAATGAAAAACTGTTTTTT

length: 17
size: .
D: .
V: TRBV24-1
J: TRBJ2-5
CDR3: CATSDWAAANSQETQYF
DNA: TGTGCCACCAGTGATTGGGCAGCAGCAAATTCCCAAGAGACCCAGTACTTC

length: 11
size: once
D: TRBD1
V: TRBV20-1
J: TRBJ2-7
CDR3: CRIDRGYEQYF
DNA: TGCAGAATAGACAGGGGCTACGAGCAGTACTTC

length: 14
size: .
D: TRBD2
V: TRBV7-2
J: TRBJ2-7
CDR3: CASSSAGGPYEQYF
DNA: TGTGCCAGCAGTTCGGCGGGAGGGCCCTACGAGCAGTACTTC

length: 13
size: .
D: TRBD1
V: TRBV25-1
J: TRBJ2-5
CDR3: CASSLQGIETQYF
DNA: TGTGCCAGCAGTCTACAGGGGATTGAGACCCAGTACTTC

length: 16
size: .
D: .
V: TRBV6-1
J: TRBJ2-6
CDR3: CASSEGAFSGANVLTF
DNA: TGTGCCAGCAGCGAAGGGGCGTTCTCTGGGGCCAACGTCCTGACTTTC

length: 16
size: .
D: .
V: TRBV9
J: TRBJ1-4
CDR3: CASSVAPGRENEKLFF
DNA: TGTGCCAGCAGCGTGGCCCCCGGACGGGAAAATGAAAAACTGTTTTTT

length: 18
size: .
D: .
V: TRBV9
J: TRBJ2-6
CDR3: CASSPRGAGNSGANVLTF
DNA: TGTGCCAGCAGCCCGCGGGGAGCGGGTAACTCTGGGGCCAACGTCCTGACTTTC

length: 16
size: few
D: .
V: TRBV10-2
J: TRBJ1-3
CDR3: CASSEWQGLSGNTIYF
DNA: TGCGCCAGCAGTGAATGGCAGGGTTTAAGTGGAAACACCATATATTTT

length: 17
size: .
D: .
V: TRBV19
J: TRBJ2-2
CDR3: CASSNSRGTVNTGELFF
DNA: TGTGCCAGTAGCAACTCAAGGGGGACGGTGAACACCGGGGAGCTGTTTTTT

length: 14
size: .
D: .
V: TRBV2
J: TRBJ2-1
CDR3: CARATITGSNEQFF
DNA: TGTGCCAGGGCTACCATTACAGGGTCCAATGAGCAGTTCTTC

length: 22
size: .
D: TRBD2
V: TRBV27
J: TRBJ2-7
CDR3: CASSLRPPRTSGRRSIPYEQYF
DNA: TGTGCCAGCAGTTTACGACCACCGAGGACTAGCGGGAGACGTTCCATCCCCTACGAGCAGTACTTC

length: 17
size: .
D: .
V: TRBV7-6
J: TRBJ1-6
CDR3: CASSLEAEPWRDSPLHF
DNA: TGTGCCAGCAGCTTAGAAGCAGAACCTTGGAGAGATTCACCCCTCCACTTT

length: 16
size: once
D: TRBD2
V: TRBV28
J: TRBJ2-1
CDR3: CASRGLAGGLYNEQFF
DNA: TGTGCCAGCAGGGGACTAGCGGGAGGCTTATACAATGAGCAGTTCTTC

length: 12
size: .
D: .
V: TRBV11-2
J: TRBJ2-7
CDR3: CASSQGFGEQYF
DNA: TGTGCCAGCAGTCAGGGCTTCGGCGAGCAGTACTTC

length: 13
size: .
D: .
V: TRBV28
J: TRBJ2-1
CDR3: CASKARAYNEQFF
DNA: TGTGCCAGCAAGGCGAGGGCCTACAATGAGCAGTTCTTC

length: 13
size: few
D: .
V: TRBV6-1
J: TRBJ2-1
CDR3: CASSEAETGEQFF
DNA: TGTGCCAGCAGTGAAGCGGAAACGGGTGAGCAGTTCTTC

length: 14
size: .
D: .
V: TRBV7-3
J: TRBJ1-1
CDR3: CASRQQGGETEAFF
DNA: TGTGCCAGCAGACAACAAGGGGGGGAAACTGAAGCTTTCTTT

length: 13
size: .
D: .
V: TRBV27
J: TRBJ1-1
CDR3: CASSPMRGTEAFF
DNA: TGTGCCAGCAGCCCTATGCGGGGGACTGAAGCTTTCTTT

length: 14
size: .
D: .
V: TRBV7-9
J: TRBJ2-1
CDR3: CASRPRDSYNEQFF
DNA: TGTGCCAGCAGACCCCGGGACTCCTACAATGAGCAGTTCTTC

length: 14
size: .
D: TRBD2
V: TRBV5-1
J: TRBJ2-1
CDR3: CATTASGIPNEQFF
DNA: TGCGCCACCACGGCTAGCGGGATCCCCAATGAGCAGTTCTTC

length: 14
size: .
D: TRBD1
V: TRBV28
J: TRBJ1-3
CDR3: CASSFGTGGNTIYF
DNA: TGTGCCAGCAGTTTCGGGACAGGTGGAAACACCATATATTTT

length: 16
size: .
D: TRBD2
V: TRBV5-4
J: TRBJ2-5
CDR3: CASSSGGLAGQETQYF
DNA: TGTGCCAGCAGCTCGGGGGGCCTAGCGGGGCAAGAGACCCAGTACTTC

length: 17
size: .
D: .
V: TRBV7-2
J: TRBJ2-2
CDR3: CASSLKFLHANTGELFF
DNA: TGTGCCAGCAGCTTAAAGTTCTTACACGCGAACACCGGGGAGCTGTTTTTT

length: 13
size: .
D: TRBD1
V: TRBV29-1
J: TRBJ1-1
CDR3: CSVMTGLSTEAFF
DNA: TGCAGCGTGATGACAGGGTTGAGCACTGAAGCTTTCTTT

length: 13
size: .
D: .
V: TRBV29-1
J: TRBJ2-3
CDR3: CSVVQASTDTQYF
DNA: TGCAGCGTTGTACAGGCGAGCACAGATACGCAGTATTTT

length: 15
size: .
D: TRBD1
V: TRBV9
J: TRBJ1-2
CDR3: CASSGQGLSNYGYTF
DNA: TGTGCCAGCAGCGGACAGGGGTTATCGAACTATGGCTACACCTTC